Presented here are 18 T cell receptor beta chains from one specimen sequenced in a study of memory CD4+ T cells and cytomegalovirus serostatus. Profiling relied on immunoSEQ multiplex PCR, and the TCRdb table lists in-frame clones only, not all of them. The sample lists some 50,000 clones; roughly 72% were seen once. The sort gate was single viable CD3+CD4+CD8-CD45RO+ cells for memory CD4+ T cells. Sequenced input: memory CD4+ T cells from blood. These receptors were obtained from an adult in good health and CMV-seronegative.

CDR3 in DNA: TGTGCCAGCAGTGTAGGACTAGCGAGACGCACAGATACGCAGTATTTT. It translates to CASSVGLARRTDTQYF. V and J are TRBV2 and TRBJ2-3, with 9 bases fitting TRBD2. The CDR3 spans 16 residues. Germline CDR1 is SNHLY and CDR2 is FYNNEI. The ends lost 4 bases at V and 1 base at J; junction bases unmatched: 6. Full variable domain (outside the CDR3, taken from reference TRBV2 and TRBJ2-3): EPEVTQTPSHQVTQMGQEVILRCVPISNHLYFYWYRQILGQKVEFLVSFYNNEISEKSEIFDDQFSVERPDGSNFTLKIRSTKLEDSAMYFCASSVGLARRTDTQYFGPGTRLTVL.

The rearrangement links TRBV4-2 to TRBJ2-3; 12 bases are shared with TRBD2. J gave up 5 bases and V 1 base, and 4 bases lay outside the gene matches. The CDR3 has 16 amino acids. The germline V gene encodes CDR1 LGHNA and CDR2 YNFKEQ. The CDR3, as DNA: TGTGCCAGCAGCCAAGCTAGCGGGGGGGCCGGAGATACGCAGTATTTT. It yields the protein CASSQASGGAGDTQYF.

The chain links TRBV27 to TRBJ2-3; D gene unclear. This CDR3 spans 16 amino acids. In germline, CDR1 is MNHEY, CDR2 SMNVEV (reference sequence). The V gene lost 0 bases and the J gene lost 5 bases, with 15 bases spanning the gap. The CDR3 DNA reads TGTGCCAGCAGTTTATCACGCGGCCCCAAGGGAGATACGCAGTATTTT. Translation gives CASSLSRGPKGDTQYF.

The chain recombines TRBV4-3 with TRBJ1-1; D may be TRBD1 (6 bases). This CDR3 is 13 amino acids long. CDR1 is LGHNA, CDR2 YSLEER, per germline. Trimming took 0 bases from V and 10 from J, leaving 12 bases between them. The CDR3 sequence is CASSQDRVRGAFF. The CDR3, as DNA: TGCGCCAGCAGCCAAGATAGGGTCAGGGGAGCTTTCTTT.

The genes are TRBV7-2 and TRBJ1-2; a possible D gene is TRBD1 (6 bases). Trimming shortened V by 4 bases and J by 8 bases, and 23 bases separated the two germline ends. The CDR3 covers 16 residues. CDR1 and CDR2 (germline): SGHTA, FQGNSA. The CDR3 is CASSSYPQGLARGYTF. As DNA, the CDR3 is TGTGCCAGCAGCTCCTACCCACAGGGCCTCGCGCGGGGCTACACCTTC.

This chain joins TRBV7-9 and TRBJ2-6; D remains ambiguous. V was shortened by 10 bases and J by 0 bases, with 13 bases between the two germline ends. Germline lookup yields CDR1 SEHNR and CDR2 FQNEAQ (reference sequence). The CDR3 loop spans 15 amino acids. In DNA form, the CDR3 reads TGTGCCATACCCGGACGGGCCTCTGGGGCCAACGTCCTGACTTTC. Its protein is CAIPGRASGANVLTF. Full variable domain (remainder filled in from reference TRBV7-9 and TRBJ2-6): DTGVSQNPRHKITKRGQNVTFRCDPISEHNRLYWYRQTLGQGPEFLTYFQNEAQLEKSRLLSDRFSAERPKGSFSTLEIQRTEQGDSAMYLCAIPGRASGANVLTFGAGSRLTVL.

This rearrangement joins TRBV30 to TRBJ2-1; TRBD2 is a possible D gene (6 bases). CDR1 is GTSNPN, CDR2 SVGIG, per germline (reference sequence). This CDR3 spans 14 amino acids. V was clipped by 6 bases and J by 8 bases, with 20 bases between them. The CDR3 spells CACIPGPGGDEQFF. CDR3 DNA: TGTGCCTGCATCCCCGGGCCCGGGGGAGATGAGCAGTTCTTC.

The gene calls are TRBV9 and TRBJ2-7, with TRBD2 identical over 8 bases. This CDR3 is built from 13 residues. The J segment lost 1 base and the V segment lost 7 bases, leaving 4 bases of the junction unmatched. Germline V gene sequence: CDR1 SGDLS, CDR2 YYNGEE. The CDR3, as DNA: TGTGCCAGCGGCCGCGGGAGGTCCTACGAGCAGTACTTC. Its translation: CASGRGRSYEQYF. The full variable domain, rest sourced from reference TRBV9 and TRBJ2-7, is DSGVTQTPKHLITATGQRVTLRCSPRSGDLSVYWYQQSLDQGLQFLIQYYNGEERAKGNILERFSAQQFPDLHSELNLSSLELGDSALYFCASGRGRSYEQYFGPGTRLTVT.

Written as DNA, the CDR3 is TGTGCCAGCAGCCCGAGCACAGATACGCAGTATTTT. Translation gives CASSPSTDTQYF. This chain connects TRBV7-9 to TRBJ2-3; no reliable D call. This CDR3 is 12 amino acids long. Trimming shortened V by 5 bases and J by 0 bases, and 3 bases separated the two germline ends. The germline gives CDR1 SEHNR, CDR2 FQNEAQ (reference sequence).

A single count supports this clone. This chain uses TRBV10-3 with TRBJ1-1; 9 bases map to TRBD1. Germline trimming cut 3 bases from V and 1 base from J; bases unmatched to any gene: 3. Germline CDR1 ENHRY, CDR2 SYGVKD. The length of the CDR3 is 15 residues. CDR3 nucleotide sequence: TGTGCCATCAGTGAAACGGGACAGGGGAACACTGAAGCTTTCTTT. It is translated as CAISETGQGNTEAFF.

The genes are TRBV6-1 and TRBJ1-6; 11 nucleotides match TRBD1. This CDR3 comprises 17 residues. Trimming removed 2 bases from V and 10 bases from J; junction bases left unmatched: 10. CDR1 MNHNS and CDR2 SASEGT come from the germline V gene. The CDR3 nucleotides are TGTGCCAGCAGTGAAATAGGACAGGGGGCGAGGAGATCACCCCTCCACTTT. Its protein product is CASSEIGQGARRSPLHF.

For this clone: This same CDR3 is encoded by further DNA sequences in the sample. The chain has TRBV10-1 and TRBJ2-2, with D uncertain. The V end lost 6 bases, the J end lost 5 bases, and 7 bases lay between the germline ends. The CDR3 extends over 12 amino acids. From germline, CDR1 is WNHNN and CDR2 SYGVQD (reference sequence). The CDR3 DNA sequence: TGCGCCAGCAGCCCTACGACCGGGGAGCTGTTTTTT. Protein: CASSPTTGELFF.

The J gene is TRBJ2-2, the V gene TRBV4-1, with D tentatively TRBD1 (6 bases). Germline V gene lookup returns CDR1 MGHRA and CDR2 YSYEKL. The ends were cut back, 2 bases at V and 2 bases at J, with 12 bases in the middle. The length of the CDR3 is 16 residues. The CDR3 nucleotides read TGCGCCAGCAGCCAATTTTCCAGGGGTAACACCGGGGAGCTGTTTTTT. This codes for CASSQFSRGNTGELFF.

There are a few counts of this clone. This chain joins TRBV7-9 and TRBJ2-5, with D possibly TRBD2 on 5 matching bases. The germline V and J ends were trimmed by 1 base and 4 bases, with 10 bases remaining between them. CDR1 and CDR2 (germline): SEHNR, FQNEAQ (reference sequence). This CDR3 has 14 amino acids. CDR3: CASSLVRERETQYF. CDR3 DNA: TGTGCCAGCAGCTTAGTAAGGGAGCGAGAGACCCAGTACTTC.

The V gene is TRBV18, the J gene TRBJ1-1, with D hard to call. Looked up from germline, CDR1 is KGHSH and CDR2 is LQKENI. V lost 6 bases and J lost 1, with 9 bases in between. CDR3 size: 13 residues. The CDR3 protein is CASSQARNTEAFF. The CDR3 DNA follows: TGTGCCAGCTCCCAGGCGCGGAACACTGAAGCTTTCTTT.

J is TRBJ2-5 and V is TRBV6-5; D gene uncertain. CDR1 is MNHEY, CDR2 SVGAGI, per germline. V lost 2 bases and J lost 2, with 3 bases in between. CDR3 length: 12 amino acids. CDR3 DNA sequence: TGTGCCAGCAGTTACAGGCAAGAGACCCAGTACTTC. Its translation: CASSYRQETQYF.

The rearrangement joins TRBV7-2 to TRBJ2-3; D gene unclear. CDR1 is SGHTA, CDR2 FQGNSA, per germline. CDR3 length: 12 residues. V lost 3 bases and J 6 bases, leaving 7 bases between the germline ends. As DNA, the CDR3 is TGTGCCAGCAGCTTCGGCCCGGATACGCAGTATTTT. Protein: CASSFGPDTQYF.

This clone was counted a single time. This sequence joins TRBV28 and TRBJ1-2, with D perhaps TRBD1 (5 bases). CDR3 length: 14 residues. The germline V gene has CDR1 MDHEN and CDR2 SYDVKM. The germline V and J ends were trimmed by 5 bases and 3 bases, with 13 bases remaining between them. The CDR3 loop reads CASSPGGEYYGYTF. The DNA of the CDR3 is TGTGCCAGCAGTCCCGGGGGGGAGTACTATGGCTACACCTTC.